One and the same sample provided the 5 T cell receptor beta chains below, sequenced in a study of blood T cells in healthy people across ages (dated by TCRdb to between 2014 and 2017). Receptor amplification or capture employed 5' RACE. The data were produced on an Illumina HiSeq 2500. A second about 7 to 11 cycle PCR used a sample-barcoded 5' primer and a J-beta primer mix. TCRdb handled the public reads itself, with Q25 trimming in fastp and clone calling in MiXCR, and kept productive beta chains. Every entry covers one CDR3 protein and lists the most common genes and DNA from its rows. Recorded for this sample are under 1 million distinct CDR3 sequences; under 45% of them occurred a single time. Approximately 20% of the sample rests with the top ten. The source material was blood. These receptors all stem from a man aged 55-75 years in good health.

This clonotype has just a few counts. The chain carries TRBV29-1 and TRBJ1-1; D remains unclear. Germline V CDR1 and CDR2: SQVTM, ANQGSEA. V shed 4 bases and J shed 10 bases, with 16 bases lying between them. The CDR3 runs to 12 residues. CDR3 sequence (DNA): TGCAGCGTTGCATCCCCGGAGGTATCAGCTTTCTTT. Residues: CSVASPEVSAFF.

This clonotype was found a few times. The CDR3 sequence is CASSLLTVDEQYF. The CDR3 DNA sequence: TGTGCCAGCAGCCTCCTGACCGTGGACGAGCAGTACTTC. V and J are TRBV6-6 and TRBJ2-7, with D hard to call. There are 13 residues in the CDR3. Per germline, CDR1 MNHNY and CDR2 SVGAGI (reference sequence). Between the trimmed V and J ends, which lost 6 bases and 5 bases, there was a span of 14 bases.

This clonotype appeared a few times. V and J are TRBV7-3 and TRBJ1-6; D possibly corresponds to TRBD1 (6 bases). CDR1 is SGHTA and CDR2 is FQGTGA in the germline V gene. With 6 bases removed from V and 2 bases from J, the gap between germline ends came to 11 bases. The CDR3 runs to 15 residues. Here the CDR3 reads CASRATGTYNSPLHF. CDR3 DNA sequence: TGTGCCAGCAGGGCCACAGGGACCTATAATTCACCCCTCCACTTT.

The chain couples TRBV6-6 to TRBJ2-7; 9 positions agree with TRBD1. The CDR3 contains 14 residues. CDR1 and CDR2 (germline): MNHNY, SVGAGI (reference sequence). V was pared by 5 bases and J by 3 bases, with 5 bases of the junction left unmatched. The CDR3 DNA is TGTGCCAGCAGTACAGGGACAGGGTTCTACGAGCAGTACTTC. Its protein product is CASSTGTGFYEQYF.

The chain joins TRBV6-2 or TRBV6-3 to TRBJ2-7; 7 positions match TRBD1. Germline V gene data show CDR1 as MNHEY and CDR2 as SVGEGT. V gave up 0 bases and J gave up 2 bases; unmatched junction bases: 10. The CDR3 contains 17 residues. The CDR3 is CASSYSNPGQEAYEQYF. CDR3 in DNA: TGTGCCAGCAGTTACTCTAATCCCGGACAGGAGGCCTACGAGCAGTACTTC.